This TCR beta chain stems from a study of T-cell reconstitution after alpha-beta-depleted transplantation in children. Preparing the TCRbeta library involved the use of unique molecular identifiers. In TCRdb, the PCR reads were re-called with MiXCR into one record per CDR3 protein. The data show about 300,000 distinct CDR3 sequences, 10% seen once. As regards this clonotype: What it binds is not known.

Findings and caveats of the study: Reportedly, roughly two months post-transplant, alpha-beta T cells arose from several hundred expanded graft clones. One year after transplant, T-cell counts and diversity came mostly from newly produced T cells. From surviving recipient T cells and thymic progenitors came the high day-60 TCRbeta diversity observed in some patients.

Germline V gene lookup returns CDR1 PRHDT and CDR2 FYEKMQ (reference sequence). V was trimmed by 5 bases and J by 4 bases, leaving 11 bases between them. CDR3 length equals 13 residues. The chain couples TRBV13 to TRBJ2-5; possible D gene TRBD1, 6 bases. Sample: PBMCs, taken before TCRalphabeta/CD19-depleted stem cell transplant. This receptor was taken from a boy in the first two years of life with acute myeloid leukemia, due to receive a stem cell transplant. The CDR3 spells CASSPTGTETQYF. CDR3 DNA: TGTGCCAGCAGCCCTACAGGGACAGAGACCCAGTACTTC.